This TCR beta chain is drawn from a study of blood T cell repertoires in COVID-19. Background on the study: PBMCs, B-cell-depleted T cells, or T cells were the source of the cDNA or gDNA that made up the material.

The assay was immunoSEQ multiplex PCR, and TCRdb's table has in-frame clones only and misses some. The table has under 150,000 clones, roughly four fifths seen once. With 6 bases removed from V and 1 base from J, the gap between germline ends came to 16 bases. Germline values: CDR1 MDHEN, CDR2 SYDVKM. The CDR3 is 17 amino acids. The sample comprised peripheral blood. This rearrangement joins TRBV28 to TRBJ2-6; D possibly corresponds to TRBD1 (6 bases). The clonotype originates from an elderly woman in a cohort sampled during active or convalescent COVID-19. The chain's CDR3 is CASRLRGQWSGANVLTF. Written as DNA, the CDR3 is TGTGCCAGCAGACTTCGTGGACAGTGGTCTGGGGCCAACGTCCTGACTTTC. Using reference TRBV28 and TRBJ2-6 for the parts outside the CDR3, the full variable domain is DVKVTQSSRYLVKRTGEKVFLECVQDMDHENMFWYRQDPGLGLRLIYFSYDVKMKEKGDIPEGYSVSREKKERFSLILESASTNQTSMYLCASRLRGQWSGANVLTFGAGSRLTVL.